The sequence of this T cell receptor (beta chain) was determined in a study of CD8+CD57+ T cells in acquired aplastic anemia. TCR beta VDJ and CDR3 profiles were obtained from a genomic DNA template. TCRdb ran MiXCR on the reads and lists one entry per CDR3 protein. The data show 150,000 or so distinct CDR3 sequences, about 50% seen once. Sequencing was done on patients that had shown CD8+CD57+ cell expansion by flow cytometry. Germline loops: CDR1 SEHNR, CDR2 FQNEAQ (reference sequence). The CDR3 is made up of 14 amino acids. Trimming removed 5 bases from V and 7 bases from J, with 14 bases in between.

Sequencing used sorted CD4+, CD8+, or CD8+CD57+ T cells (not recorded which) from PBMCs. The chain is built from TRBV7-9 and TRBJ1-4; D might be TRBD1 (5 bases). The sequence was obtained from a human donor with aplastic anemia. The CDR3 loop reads CASSRTQRGEKLFF. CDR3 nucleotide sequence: TGTGCCAGCAGCCGGACACAGAGGGGTGAAAAACTGTTTTTT. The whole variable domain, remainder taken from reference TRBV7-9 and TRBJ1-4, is DTGVSQNPRHKITKRGQNVTFRCDPISEHNRLYWYRQTLGQGPEFLTYFQNEAQLEKSRLLSDRFSAERPKGSFSTLEIQRTEQGDSAMYLCASSRTQRGEKLFFGSGTQLSVL.